The next 21 T cell receptor beta chains were all read from a single sample in a study of blood T cell repertoires in COVID-19. The repertoire was sequenced with immunoSEQ multiplex PCR; TCRdb's copy has only in-frame clones and lacks some. The sample contains about 140,000 clones, around 88% of which appear only once. The specimen sequenced was peripheral blood. These receptors were collected from a woman aged 55 to 70 with acute or convalescent COVID-19.

The chain links TRBV11-2 to TRBJ2-3; D may be TRBD2 (5 bases). Germline loops: CDR1 SGHAT, CDR2 FQNNGV. The CDR3 is 15 residues long. V was clipped by 4 bases and J by 10 bases, with 21 bases between them. CDR3 in amino acids: CASSSVVPPGVPQYF. The CDR3, as DNA: TGTGCCAGCAGCTCCGTGGTCCCTCCCGGGGTCCCGCAGTATTTT.

The CDR3 is CARRRQHATNEKLFF. DNA for the CDR3: TGTGCCCGACGGAGACAGCACGCAACTAATGAAAAACTGTTTTTT. The V call is TRBV6-5, the J call TRBJ1-4, with D possibly being TRBD1 (5 bases). CDR1 and CDR2 (germline): MNHEY, SVGAGI. The CDR3 covers 15 residues. Trimming pared 11 bases from V and 0 bases from J, leaving 16 bases between.

This rearrangement joins TRBV5-5 to TRBJ2-7, with a weak D call TRBD2 (7 bases). This CDR3 has 14 residues. Germline CDR1 and CDR2: SGHKS and YYEKEE (reference sequence). V lost 4 bases to trimming and J lost 3 bases, with 14 bases between them. The CDR3 sequence: CASSQGGGDYEQYF. The CDR3 coding sequence is TGTGCCAGCAGCCAAGGGGGGGGCGACTACGAGCAGTACTTC.

The genes are TRBV5-1 and TRBJ2-3, with D possibly being TRBD2 (7 bases). With 4 bases removed from V and 5 bases from J, the gap between germline ends came to 17 bases. This CDR3 is built from 15 residues. CDR1 and CDR2 (germline): SGHRS, YFSETQ. The CDR3 loop reads CASSPEGGGVDTQYF. CDR3 sequence (DNA): TGCGCCAGCAGCCCTGAGGGGGGGGGCGTAGATACGCAGTATTTT.

This chain connects TRBV15 to TRBJ1-2; 8 bases agree with TRBD1. Germline V gene lookup returns CDR1 LNHNV and CDR2 YYDKDF (reference sequence). The CDR3 consists of 15 residues. V was pared by 4 bases and J by 4 bases, with 8 bases of the junction left unmatched. The CDR3 loop reads CATSKTRTGGYGYTF. The CDR3 nucleotides read TGTGCCACCAGCAAGACTAGAACAGGGGGCTATGGCTACACCTTC.

This sequence joins TRBV6-2 or TRBV6-3 and TRBJ2-7, with 10 positions matching TRBD2. V lost 5 bases and J lost 5; bases outside the gene matches: 15. Germline V gene lookup returns CDR1 MNHEY and CDR2 SVGEGT. The length of the CDR3 is 17 residues. The CDR3 DNA reads TGTGCCAGCAGTAGACCGATTCTAGCGGGGGTTCCCCACGAGCAGTACTTC. It translates to CASSRPILAGVPHEQYF.

The chain links TRBV6-5 to TRBJ1-5; D possibly corresponds to TRBD1 (5 bases). The germline V gene encodes CDR1 MNHEY and CDR2 SVGAGI. This CDR3 is built from 15 residues. Between the trimmed V and J ends, which lost 5 bases and 1 base, there was a span of 12 bases. DNA for the CDR3: TGTGCCAGCAGTACCGGGGGGGGGAGCAATCAGCCCCAGCATTTT. Protein product: CASSTGGGSNQPQHF.

J is TRBJ1-1 and V is TRBV20-1; the D is unclear. Deletions cut 5 bases from V and 11 bases from J, with 15 bases between. Germline CDR1 reads DFQATT; CDR2 reads SNEGSKA (reference sequence). This CDR3 spans 11 amino acids. The CDR3 loop is CSADRELQAFF. The CDR3 DNA reads TGCAGTGCTGACCGGGAGCTTCAGGCTTTCTTT.

V is TRBV4-3 and J is TRBJ1-2; D gene uncertain. V lost 2 bases and J lost 4, with 17 bases in between. This CDR3 spans 16 amino acids. Germline CDR1 LGHNA, CDR2 YSLEER. The CDR3: CASSQTMGLLAYGYTF. In DNA, the CDR3 is TGCGCCAGCAGCCAAACCATGGGCCTCCTGGCCTATGGCTACACCTTC.

This chain joins TRBV7-2 and TRBJ1-4, with D tentatively TRBD1 (6 bases). Trimming removed 3 bases at V and 5 bases at J, with 13 bases between. CDR1 is SGHTA and CDR2 is FQGNSA in the germline V gene. The CDR3 has 15 residues. The CDR3 DNA follows: TGTGCCAGCAGCTTGCGACGGGGGGGCAATGAAAAACTGTTTTTT. It is translated as CASSLRRGGNEKLFF. The variable domain in full, with the rest retrieved from reference TRBV7-2 and TRBJ1-4, is GAGVSQSPSNKVTEKGKDVELRCDPISGHTALYWYRQSLGQGLEFLIYFQGNSAPDKSGLPSDRFSAERTGGSVSTLTIQRTQQEDSAVYLCASSLRRGGNEKLFFGSGTQLSVL.

This clone was found once. The gene calls are TRBV9 and TRBJ2-3, with a possible D match to TRBD2 (5 bases). CDR1 is SGDLS, CDR2 YYNGEE, per germline. V shed 0 bases and J shed 0 bases, with 8 bases lying between them. The CDR3 has 15 amino acids. The CDR3 here is CASSVGRASTDTQYF. For the CDR3, the DNA is TGTGCCAGCAGCGTAGGGCGGGCGAGCACAGATACGCAGTATTTT.

The rearrangement links TRBV7-2 to TRBJ2-7; tentative D call: TRBD2 (7 bases). The CDR3 runs 14 residues. Trimming left V 1 base short and J 2 bases short, with 9 bases between. Looked up from germline, CDR1 is SGHTA and CDR2 is FQGNSA. CDR3 nucleotides: TGTGCCAGCAGCTTAGGAGGGGGGGCCTACGAGCAGTACTTC. It codes for CASSLGGGAYEQYF.

This clone occurred a few times. The rearrangement uses TRBV3-1 (or the pseudogene TRBV3-2) and TRBJ2-1; no definite D call. CDR1 and CDR2 (germline): LGHDT, YNNKEL (reference sequence). V lost 7 bases and J 0 bases, leaving 10 bases between the germline ends. The length of the CDR3 is 14 residues. CDR3 sequence (DNA): TGTGCCAGCAAGATTTCACTCTCCTACAATGAGCAGTTCTTC. The encoded protein is CASKISLSYNEQFF.

This chain joins TRBV4-2 and TRBJ1-1; D may be TRBD1 (5 bases). Trimming pared 0 bases from V and 2 bases from J, leaving 13 bases between. Germline lookup yields CDR1 LGHNA and CDR2 YNFKEQ. The CDR3 contains 16 residues. CDR3 in amino acids: CASSQDLGAANTEAFF. As DNA, the CDR3 is TGTGCCAGCAGCCAAGATTTAGGGGCAGCAAACACTGAAGCTTTCTTT.

The J gene is TRBJ1-4, the V gene TRBV4-1, with 9 bases identical to TRBD1. The CDR3 runs 17 residues. With V trimmed by 5 bases and J by 5 bases, 12 bases remained unmatched. Per germline, CDR1 MGHRA and CDR2 YSYEKL. CDR3 loop: CASSSDRNRGLNEKLFF. CDR3 in DNA: TGCGCCAGCAGCTCCGATCGAAACAGGGGGCTAAATGAAAAACTGTTTTTT.

This sequence joins TRBV5-1 and TRBJ2-7; perhaps TRBD2 as D (5 bases). There are 15 residues in the CDR3. The germline gives CDR1 SGHRS, CDR2 YFSETQ. V shed 0 bases and J shed 0 bases, with 10 bases lying between them. The CDR3 nucleotides read TGCGCCAGCAGCTTGGGGTCCCGGGGCTCCTACGAGCAGTACTTC. Protein sequence: CASSLGSRGSYEQYF.

The J gene is TRBJ2-5, the V gene TRBV4-3; 12 bases map to TRBD2. The CDR3 is made up of 18 amino acids. Germline loops: CDR1 LGHNA, CDR2 YSLEER. The V and J ends lost 1 base and 5 bases, in that order; junction bases with no gene match: 11. CDR3 protein: CASSQGASGGALSETQYF. In DNA form, the CDR3 reads TGCGCCAGCAGCCAAGGGGCTAGCGGGGGGGCTTTGTCTGAGACCCAGTACTTC.

This chain uses TRBV15 with TRBJ1-2, with a weak D call TRBD1 (5 bases). The CDR3 is 19 amino acids. The germline V gene has CDR1 LNHNV and CDR2 YYDKDF (reference sequence). Trimming stripped 4 bases from V and 0 bases from J, with 24 bases between. The CDR3 region is CATSTGTQPGPKANYGYTF. The DNA of the CDR3 is TGTGCCACCAGCACAGGGACTCAACCGGGACCGAAAGCTAACTATGGCTACACCTTC.

The CDR3 loop is CASSTTGGVPLDEQFF. The CDR3 nucleotides are TGTGCCAGCAGCACTACGGGGGGGGTACCCCTCGATGAGCAGTTCTTC. The rearrangement links TRBV11-1 to TRBJ2-1; TRBD2 agrees at 8 bases. Looked up from germline, CDR1 is SGHAT and CDR2 is FQDESV (reference sequence). The V and J ends lost 5 bases and 8 bases, in that order; junction bases with no gene match: 14. The CDR3 runs to 16 residues.

This rearrangement joins TRBV6-1 to TRBJ2-6; tentatively, D is TRBD1 (6 bases). Germline V CDR1 and CDR2: MNHNS, SASEGT. Trimming pared 3 bases from V and 2 bases from J, leaving 20 bases between. The CDR3 is 19 residues long. In nucleotides, the CDR3 is TGTGCCAGCAGTGATGGGTCCCGGGGATGGGGGCCTGGGGCCAACGTCCTGACTTTC. Amino acid sequence: CASSDGSRGWGPGANVLTF.

This chain connects TRBV18 to TRBJ2-1, with a weak D call TRBD2 (5 bases). The length of the CDR3 is 13 residues. Trimming took 3 bases from V and 8 from J, leaving 11 bases between them. Germline CDR1 is KGHSH and CDR2 is LQKENI. This CDR3 is CASSPLREHEQFF. The CDR3 DNA reads as TGTGCCAGCTCACCCCTTCGGGAACATGAGCAGTTCTTC. The variable domain in full, completed from reference TRBV18 and TRBJ2-1, reads NAGVMQNPRHLVRRRGQEARLRCSPMKGHSHVYWYRQLPEEGLKFMVYLQKENIIDESGMPKERFSAEFPKEGPSILRIQQVVRGDSAAYFCASSPLREHEQFFGPGTRLTVL.